This T cell receptor beta chain was retrieved from a study of cytomegalovirus exposure and HLA in healthy donors. About the research overall: In an earlier analysis, 90 million to 120 million unique TCR beta sequences were found from about 180 million T cells. Findings and caveats of the study: Within an earlier analysis, most TCR beta V segments proved productive either about 90% or about 30% of the time. It was in a later analysis that TCR association rates were seen to vary by HLA locus, highest for DRB1 and lowest for HLA-C. Researchers left out some V segments, among them TRBV6-2 and TRBV6-3, as indistinguishable.

CDR1 is MNHNS, CDR2 SASEGT, per germline. The CDR3 has 12 residues. The V end was cut by 2 bases, the J end by 9 bases, with 10 bases between. Both 60 Vbeta primers and 13 Jbeta primers went into the PCR. Sequenced by immunoSEQ multiplex PCR; TCRdb stores in-frame clones only, minus some. The sample lists 90,000 to 150,000 clones; approximately 15% were seen once. This clone showed up just a few times. Antigen: not known. Sequencing input: PBMCs. This sequence joins TRBV6-1 and TRBJ2-5; tentatively, D is TRBD2 (6 bases). The sequence was obtained from a woman under 30 in good health and CMV-seronegative. The chain's CDR3 is CASSESGVAQYF. As DNA, the CDR3 is TGTGCCAGCAGTGAATCGGGGGTGGCCCAGTACTTC.